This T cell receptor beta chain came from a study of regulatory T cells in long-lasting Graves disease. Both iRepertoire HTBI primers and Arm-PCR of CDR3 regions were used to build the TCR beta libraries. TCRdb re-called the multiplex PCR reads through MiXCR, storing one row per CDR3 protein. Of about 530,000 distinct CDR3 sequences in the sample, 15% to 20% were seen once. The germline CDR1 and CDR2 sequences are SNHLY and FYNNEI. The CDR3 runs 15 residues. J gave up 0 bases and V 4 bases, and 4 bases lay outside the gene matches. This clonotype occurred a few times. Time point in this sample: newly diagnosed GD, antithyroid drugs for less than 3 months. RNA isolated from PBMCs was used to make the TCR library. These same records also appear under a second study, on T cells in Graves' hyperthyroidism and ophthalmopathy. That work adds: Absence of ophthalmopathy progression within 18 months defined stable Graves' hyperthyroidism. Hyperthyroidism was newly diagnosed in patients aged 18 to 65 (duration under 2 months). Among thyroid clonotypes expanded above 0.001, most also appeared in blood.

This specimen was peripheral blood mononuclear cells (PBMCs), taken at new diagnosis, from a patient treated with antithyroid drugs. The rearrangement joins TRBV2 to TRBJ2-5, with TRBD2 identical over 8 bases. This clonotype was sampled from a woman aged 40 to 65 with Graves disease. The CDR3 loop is CASSGISGNQETQYF. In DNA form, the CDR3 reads TGTGCCAGCAGTGGGATTAGCGGGAACCAAGAGACCCAGTACTTC.